These 24 T cell receptor beta chains originate from one sample sequenced in a study of T-cell reconstitution after alpha-beta-depleted transplantation in children (dated by TCRdb to 2015 to 2016). Libraries were prepared through PCR. Sequencing used an Illumina HiSeq 2500. TCR library preparation used molecular barcoding, with unique molecular identifiers applied to normalize quantification of the TCRbeta repertoire. The raw public reads went through TCRdb reprocessing: fastp at Q25, MiXCR clone calling, in-frame beta chains kept. Each entry is one CDR3 protein sequence, shown with its most common DNA and genes. The sample contains roughly 490,000 distinct CDR3 sequences, over 9.5% of them found a single time. Approximately 15% of the sample goes to the ten largest clones. The treatment or condition tag for this specimen amounts to: allogeneic hematopoietic cell transplantation with graft depleted of TCRalphabeta T cells and CD19 B cells.

Specimen: PBMCs, mostly from graft donor cells, collected 180 days after TCRalphabeta/CD19-depleted stem cell transplant. The receptor source for this set is a female patient aged 2-9 years who had a stem cell transplant for aplastic anemia, so the T cells may come from the graft donor.

This clonotype was picked up a small number of times. The V gene is TRBV7-9, the J gene TRBJ2-1, with D unclear. Germline values: CDR1 SEHNR, CDR2 FQNEAQ (reference sequence). V was clipped by 7 bases and J by 1 base, with 14 bases between them. The CDR3 spans 15 residues. CDR3 protein: CASNPSMVSYNEQFF. The DNA for the CDR3 is TGTGCCAGCAACCCCAGTATGGTTTCCTACAATGAGCAGTTCTTC.

This clonotype was seen only a few times. V usage is TRBV20-1 and J usage is TRBJ2-1; D call uncertain. The CDR3 is 11 residues long. Deletions cut 3 bases from V and 9 bases from J, with 9 bases between. Germline values: CDR1 DFQATT, CDR2 SNEGSKA (reference sequence). The CDR3 is CSASRLSEQFF. DNA for the CDR3: TGCAGTGCTAGCCGCCTTTCTGAGCAGTTCTTC.

The chain joins TRBV6-1 to TRBJ2-1, with 8 bases fitting TRBD1. V dropped 6 bases and J dropped 4; count of bases not matched to a gene: 5. The germline V gene encodes CDR1 MNHNS and CDR2 SASEGT. This CDR3 contains 14 residues. CDR3 bases: TGTGCCAGCAGGAAGGACAGGGCTTACAATGAGCAGTTCTTC. Its translation is CASRKDRAYNEQFF.

This clonotype was observed a few times. The chain carries TRBV12-5 and TRBJ2-1; TRBD2 might be the D (6 bases). From germline, CDR1 is LGHNT and CDR2 FRNRAP. CDR3 length: 15 residues. V was trimmed by 2 bases and J by 2 bases, leaving 10 bases between them. CDR3: CASGLTSPPYNEQFF. As DNA, the CDR3 is TGTGCTAGTGGTTTGACTAGCCCTCCCTACAATGAGCAGTTCTTC.

This clonotype has a handful of counts. The chain employs TRBV4-3 and TRBJ2-7, with TRBD1 matching 8 bases. This CDR3 is 16 amino acids long. V gave up 0 bases and J gave up 3 bases; unmatched junction bases: 7. The germline V gene encodes CDR1 LGHNA and CDR2 YSLEER. The CDR3 DNA is TGCGCCAGCAGCCAAGATAGTGGACAGGGTCGCTACGAGCAGTACTTC. Its translation: CASSQDSGQGRYEQYF.

This clonotype was detected many times. This sequence joins TRBV2 and TRBJ1-1, with 7 bases that match TRBD1. After removal of 5 bases from V and 5 bases from J, the junction contained 5 bases not matched to a gene. This CDR3 spans 13 amino acids. CDR1 and CDR2 (germline): SNHLY, FYNNEI. Written as DNA, the CDR3 is TGTGCCAGCAGTTCCTACAGGGGAACTGAAGCTTTCTTT. It codes for CASSSYRGTEAFF.

The table lists this clonotype with a few counts. This rearrangement joins TRBV20-1 to TRBJ2-1; 12 bases are a match to TRBD1. This CDR3 has 16 residues. Trimming cost V 5 bases and J 8 bases; bases outside gene matches: 13. Looked up from germline, CDR1 is DFQATT and CDR2 is SNEGSKA (reference sequence). The CDR3 reads CSADTYRDRGPYEQFF. CDR3 coding DNA: TGCAGTGCTGACACTTATCGGGACAGGGGGCCGTATGAGCAGTTCTTC.

The sample holds a few counts of this clonotype. The gene calls are TRBV11-2 and TRBJ2-1, with TRBD1 identical over 8 bases. J gave up 0 bases and V 4 bases, and 5 bases lay outside the gene matches. Germline V gene data show CDR1 as SGHAT and CDR2 as FQNNGV. CDR3 size: 16 residues. The CDR3 sequence: CASSSPGGSSYNEQFF. CDR3 in DNA: TGTGCCAGCAGCTCCCCAGGGGGCAGCTCCTACAATGAGCAGTTCTTC.

This clonotype occurred a few times. V usage is TRBV20-1 and J usage is TRBJ2-3; the match to TRBD1 covers 7 bases. V lost 3 bases and J lost 1; bases outside the gene matches: 7. The CDR3 sequence is 15 residues long. CDR1 is DFQATT, CDR2 SNEGSKA, per germline (reference sequence). CDR3 in amino acids: CSASGRDRRTDTQYF. The CDR3 DNA reads TGCAGTGCTAGTGGCCGGGACAGACGCACAGATACGCAGTATTTT.

Only a few counts were recorded for this clonotype. The chain links TRBV12-5 to TRBJ2-1; 9 bases fit TRBD1. Looked up from germline, CDR1 is LGHNT and CDR2 is FRNRAP. This CDR3 region has 17 residues. The J segment lost 10 bases and the V segment lost 0 bases, leaving 13 bases of the junction unmatched. In DNA, the CDR3 is TGTGCTAGTGGTTTGGTACTAGTTCGGGACAGGGAAGCGGAGCAGTTCTTC. It yields the protein CASGLVLVRDREAEQFF.

The rearrangement links TRBV7-8 to TRBJ2-1, with TRBD2 matching over 7 bases. CDR1 is SGHVS and CDR2 is FQNEAQ in the germline V gene. V was clipped by 2 bases and J by 5 bases; unmatched bases: 12. This CDR3 comprises 17 residues. The CDR3 spells CASSLMGLIAGNNEQFF. CDR3 nucleotide sequence: TGTGCCAGCAGCTTAATGGGGTTAATAGCGGGCAACAATGAGCAGTTCTTC.

This clonotype was picked up a small number of times. V usage is TRBV28 and J usage is TRBJ2-1; D is uncertain. Per the germline V gene, CDR1 is MDHEN and CDR2 is SYDVKM. The V and J ends lost 5 bases and 7 bases respectively, with 12 bases between them. The CDR3 totals 13 residues. The CDR3 region is CASSRSAPNEQFF. CDR3 nucleotides: TGTGCCAGCAGTCGGTCGGCGCCTAATGAGCAGTTCTTC.

The chain uses TRBV12-3 or TRBV12-4 and TRBJ1-2; no definite D call. Trimming shortened V by 2 bases and J by 1 base, and 8 bases separated the two germline ends. The CDR3 runs 14 residues. The CDR3 loop reads CASSLPGLNYGYTF. CDR3 sequence (DNA): TGTGCCAGCAGTTTACCCGGACTTAACTATGGCTACACCTTC.

This clonotype showed up just a few times. The junction does not match germline at one end; this may be a read error. This chain connects TRBV7-9 to TRBJ2-2; 9 nucleotides line up with TRBD2. This CDR3 has 11 amino acids. Germline V gene data show CDR1 as SEHNR and CDR2 as FQNEAQ (reference sequence). CDR3 bases: TGTGCCAGCAAGCACGCTAGCGGGACCCTTTTT. It translates to CASKHASGTLF.

The genes are TRBV7-2 and TRBJ2-1, with 11 nucleotides matching TRBD2. The CDR3 spans 17 residues. The ends lost 0 bases at V and 4 bases at J; junction bases unmatched: 5. Germline V gives CDR1 SGHTA, CDR2 FQGNSA. CDR3 region: CASSLAVLAGGYNEQFF. In nucleotides, the CDR3 is TGTGCCAGCAGCTTAGCGGTGTTAGCGGGGGGGTACAATGAGCAGTTCTTC.

The chain employs TRBV4-1 and TRBJ2-7; TRBD1 might be the D (5 bases). The CDR3 consists of 15 residues. Germline CDR1 MGHRA, CDR2 YSYEKL. V was trimmed by 6 bases and J by 5 bases, leaving 20 bases between them. Here the CDR3 reads CASSLTGLQRDEQYV. The DNA of the CDR3 is TGCGCCAGCAGTCTTACAGGCCTTCAAAGAGACGAGCAGTACGTC.

The rearrangement uses TRBV12-3 or TRBV12-4 and TRBJ2-7; the D gene could be TRBD1 or TRBD2 (6 bases each). V was shortened by 2 bases and J by 7 bases, with 15 bases between the two germline ends. The CDR3 runs to 14 residues. The CDR3 spells CASSLSGAAGEQYF. As DNA, the CDR3 is TGTGCCAGCAGTTTATCGGGGGCCGCTGGTGAGCAGTACTTC.

CDR3 DNA: TGTGCCAGCAGCTACGCCGGGACTAGAGGAAGTGAGCAGTTCTTC. Translating gives CASSYAGTRGSEQFF. The rearrangement links TRBV9 to TRBJ2-1; TRBD2 matches at 8 bases. This CDR3 has 15 residues. Unmatched junction bases numbered 12, after V lost 4 bases and J lost 9 bases. Germline CDR1 SGDLS, CDR2 YYNGEE.

V and J are TRBV28 and TRBJ1-5; D gene unclear. The CDR3 is 17 amino acids. Trimming removed 5 bases at V and 5 bases at J, with 22 bases between. Germline CDR1 and CDR2: MDHEN and SYDVKM. The CDR3 coding sequence is TGTGCCAGCAGTATGATAGACCGATGGAGGAAGCATCAGCCCCAGCATTTT. The encoded protein is CASSMIDRWRKHQPQHF.

This chain connects TRBV25-1 to TRBJ1-5; D is unclear. The CDR3 spans 14 residues. Per the germline V gene, CDR1 is MGHDK and CDR2 is SYGVNS. V gave up 4 bases and J gave up 2 bases, with 9 bases separating them. DNA of the CDR3: TGTGCCAGCAGTGCCGTTCAGGGCAATCAGCCCCAGCATTTT. Encoded protein: CASSAVQGNQPQHF.

In DNA form, the CDR3 reads TGCAGTGCTAGAGGACAGGGATGGCCGAATCAGCCCCAGCATTTT. Its translation: CSARGQGWPNQPQHF. This chain links TRBV20-1 with TRBJ1-5, with 7 bases matching TRBD1. In germline, CDR1 is DFQATT, CDR2 SNEGSKA (reference sequence). Trimming removed 1 base from V and 4 bases from J; junction bases left unmatched: 7. The CDR3 extends over 15 amino acids.

This clonotype came up a few times. One end of the junction fails to match germline, which may point to a read error. This sequence joins TRBV20-1 and TRBJ2-6; D might be TRBD1 (5 bases). CDR3 length: 12 residues. Per the germline V gene, CDR1 is DFQATT and CDR2 is SNEGSKA (reference sequence). Here the CDR3 DNA reads TGCAGTGCTCTCTCTGGGGCCAACGGCCTGACTTTC. Translated, it gives CSALSGANGLTF.

This sequence joins TRBV4-3 and TRBJ1-1, with 7 bases fitting TRBD1. J gave up 9 bases and V 6 bases, and 13 bases lay outside the gene matches. Germline V lookup: CDR1 LGHNA, CDR2 YSLEER. The length of the CDR3 is 14 residues. CDR3 residues: CASRVDPSQGKAFF. Written as DNA, the CDR3 is TGCGCCAGCAGGGTAGACCCATCACAGGGGAAAGCTTTCTTT.

The sample holds many counts of this clonotype. This sequence joins TRBV20-1 and TRBJ2-3; unclear D gene. Trimming removed 0 bases at V and 4 bases at J, with 5 bases between. The CDR3 is 12 amino acids. Germline V gene lookup returns CDR1 DFQATT and CDR2 SNEGSKA (reference sequence). This chain's CDR3 is CSAREGPDTQYF. CDR3 bases: TGCAGTGCTAGAGAGGGTCCAGATACGCAGTATTTT.